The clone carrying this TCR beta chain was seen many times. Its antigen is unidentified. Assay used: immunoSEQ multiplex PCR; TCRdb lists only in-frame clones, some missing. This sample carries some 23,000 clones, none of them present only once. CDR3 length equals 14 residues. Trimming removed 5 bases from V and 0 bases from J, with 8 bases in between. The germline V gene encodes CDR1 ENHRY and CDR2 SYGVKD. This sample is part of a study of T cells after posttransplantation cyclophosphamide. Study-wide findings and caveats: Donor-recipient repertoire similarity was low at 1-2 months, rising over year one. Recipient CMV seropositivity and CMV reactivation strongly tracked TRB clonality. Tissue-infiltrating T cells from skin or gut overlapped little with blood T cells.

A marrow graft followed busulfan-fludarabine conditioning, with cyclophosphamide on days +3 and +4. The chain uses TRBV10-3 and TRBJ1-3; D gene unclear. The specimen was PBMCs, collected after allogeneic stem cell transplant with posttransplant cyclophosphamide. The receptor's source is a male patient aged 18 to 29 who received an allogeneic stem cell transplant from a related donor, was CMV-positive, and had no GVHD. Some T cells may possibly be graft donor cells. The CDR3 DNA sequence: TGTGCCATCAGTCCGGGTCGCTCTGGAAACACCATATATTTT. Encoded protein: CAISPGRSGNTIYF.